The text below deals with one TCR beta chain. Original handling: Quantification of nucleated cells was approximated via reference gene primer amplification. The data were produced by immunoSEQ multiplex PCR, yet TCRdb's version contains in-frame clones alone and is incomplete. Clone size and the V and J calls come from that table; the DNA yielded D and trimming. The data show 200,000 to 300,000 clones, with 84% seen just once and about 2.1% held by the top ten. CDR1 MNHEY and CDR2 SVGAGI come from the germline V gene. The CDR3 length is 15 residues. Trimming took 7 bases from V and 5 from J, leaving 20 bases between them. The entry originates in a study of blood T cell repertoires in COVID-19. Study at large: Sites in the United States, Italy and Spain provided acute and convalescent COVID-19 samples. T cells, B-cell-depleted T cells, or PBMCs supplied cDNA or gDNA.

The chain has TRBV6-5 and TRBJ1-1; D perhaps matches TRBD1 (5 bases). Source material: peripheral blood. The receptor's source is a middle-aged man who had recovered from COVID-19. The CDR3 protein is CASTDPGGDRTEAFF. The CDR3 nucleotides are TGTGCCAGCACCGATCCCGGGGGGGATAGGACTGAAGCTTTCTTT.